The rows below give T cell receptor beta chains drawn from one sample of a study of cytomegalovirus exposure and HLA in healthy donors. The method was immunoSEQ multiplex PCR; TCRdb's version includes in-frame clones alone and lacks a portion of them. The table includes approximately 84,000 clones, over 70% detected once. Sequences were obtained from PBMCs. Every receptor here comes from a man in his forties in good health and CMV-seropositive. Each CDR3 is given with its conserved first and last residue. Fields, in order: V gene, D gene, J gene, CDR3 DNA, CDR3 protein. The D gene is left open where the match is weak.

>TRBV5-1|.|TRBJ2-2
TGCGCCAGCAGCTTCGGACATTCCACCGGGGAGCTGTTTTTT
CASSFGHSTGELFF
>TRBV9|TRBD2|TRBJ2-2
TGTGCCAGCAGCGTATCGACTAGCGACACCGGGGAGCTGTTTTTT
CASSVSTSDTGELFF
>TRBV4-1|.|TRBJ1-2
TGCGCCAGCAGCCAAGACCCGGCTAACTATGGCTACACCTTC
CASSQDPANYGYTF
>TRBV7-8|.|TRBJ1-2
TGTGCCAGCAGCTCGGGGGACGCCTACCTTGGGGAGGGCTACACCTTC
CASSSGDAYLGEGYTF
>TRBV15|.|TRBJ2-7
TGTGCCACCAGCAGAGTTATAGCGGACTACGAGCAGTACTTC
CATSRVIADYEQYF
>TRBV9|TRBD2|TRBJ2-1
TGTGCCAGCAGCGTCGGACTTTCTGCTGGGACTAGCGGGAGGGCCCTGAACAATGAGCAGTTCTTC
CASSVGLSAGTSGRALNNEQFF
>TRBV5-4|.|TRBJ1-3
TGTGCCAGCAGCTTGTCCTTGGGGAGGGTAGACTCTGGAAACACCATATATTTT
CASSLSLGRVDSGNTIYF
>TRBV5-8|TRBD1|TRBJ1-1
TGTGCCAGCAGACCCACAGGGGCCGCTGAAGCTTTCTTT
CASRPTGAAEAFF
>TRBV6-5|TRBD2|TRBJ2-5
TGTGCCAGCAGGAGAGGGTTAGCGGGGGAAGAGACCCAGTACTTC
CASRRGLAGEETQYF
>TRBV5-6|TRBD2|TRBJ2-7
TGTGCCAGCAGCCCGGGGCGGGGGGGAATCTACGAGCAGTACTTC
CASSPGRGGIYEQYF
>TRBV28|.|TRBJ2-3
TGTGCCAGCAGATTGGCCAGGGGGGCAGATACGCAGTATTTT
CASRLARGADTQYF
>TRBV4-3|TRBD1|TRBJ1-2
TGCGCCAGCAGCCATGAACAGGGGGTGCGGGGCTACACCTTC
CASSHEQGVRGYTF
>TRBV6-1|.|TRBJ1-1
TGTGCCAGCAGAGACGGACAGATAGACACTGAAGCTTTCTTT
CASRDGQIDTEAFF